The present entry profiles one T cell receptor beta chain with its context. This entry comes from a study of shared clonotypes between healthy human individuals. The protocol was immunoSEQ multiplex PCR, while the TCRdb copy is restricted to in-frame clones and leaves out a portion. The table shows 2.3 million or so clones, with 85% to 95% occurring only once. Trimming stripped 3 bases from V and 10 bases from J, with 13 bases between. The CDR3 contains 14 residues. Germline V gene data show CDR1 as MGHRA and CDR2 as YSYEKL. Sequencing was done on a sample of naive CD4+ T cells from PBMCs. The sample's subset: CD45RA+ positively selected. This receptor was obtained from a man younger than 35 in good health. Some clones in this sample may be carry-over from other donors' samples. The chain carries TRBV4-1 and TRBJ1-6; the D is unclear. CDR3 in DNA: TGCGCCAGCAGCCAGCCGTCGGTGAGGTCACCCCTCCACTTT. It yields the protein CASSQPSVRSPLHF.